The 6 T cell receptor beta chains listed next were all sequenced from one sample in a study of blood T cell repertoires in COVID-19. Assay used: immunoSEQ multiplex PCR; TCRdb lists only in-frame clones, some missing. This sample yields 200,000 to 300,000 clones, of which 80% to 90% are seen a single time; 2% to 2.5% belongs to the top ten. The material sequenced was peripheral blood. The receptors were sampled from a woman in her forties or fifties with acute or convalescent COVID-19.

This clone has only one observation. CDR3 sequence (DNA): TGTGCCACCAGTGATTTCCGCGCTCGCGGGACCTACCAAGAGACCCAGTACTTC. Encoded protein: CATSDFRARGTYQETQYF. The V call is TRBV24-1, the J call TRBJ2-5, with D perhaps matching TRBD2 (6 bases). The CDR3 spans 18 residues. Per the germline V gene, CDR1 is KGHDR and CDR2 is SFDVKD. Trimming cost V 1 base and J 0 bases, with 17 bases left between them.

CDR3 in amino acids: CSAALRTGLATGEQYF. DNA for the CDR3: TGCAGCGCCGCTCTCCGAACAGGACTAGCGACGGGGGAGCAGTACTTC. This rearrangement joins TRBV29-1 to TRBJ2-7; 9 bases fit TRBD2. Germline loops: CDR1 SQVTM, CDR2 ANQGSEA. This CDR3 contains 16 residues. J was trimmed by 7 bases and V by 7 bases; bases with no gene match: 20.

In its sample, this clone was seen once. The chain links TRBV29-1 to TRBJ1-5; D may be TRBD1 (6 bases). The CDR3 loop spans 14 amino acids. Between the trimmed V and J ends, which lost 5 bases and 5 bases, there was a span of 16 bases. Germline CDR1 and CDR2: SQVTM and ANQGSEA. CDR3 in DNA: TGCAGCGTTTTGGGGGCTAGTCTGGATCAGCCCCAGCATTTT. This translates into CSVLGASLDQPQHF.

The chain employs TRBV19 and TRBJ1-5, with TRBD1 matching 8 bases. Trimming removed 1 base from V and 2 bases from J; junction bases left unmatched: 10. Germline V gives CDR1 LNHDA, CDR2 SQIVND (reference sequence). This CDR3 is 18 amino acids long. The CDR3 nucleotides read TGTGCCAGTAGTATAGGGCCCGGACAGGGAAGAGGCAATCAGCCCCAGCATTTT. Encoded protein: CASSIGPGQGRGNQPQHF.

This clone was seen once. V gene TRBV19 combines with J gene TRBJ2-3; TRBD2 aligns across 7 bases. The CDR3 is made up of 16 amino acids. Germline lookup yields CDR1 LNHDA and CDR2 SQIVND (reference sequence). Germline trimming cut 2 bases from V and 0 bases from J; bases unmatched to any gene: 5. The chain's CDR3 is CASSIRAGASTDTQYF. The CDR3 nucleotides are TGTGCCAGTAGTATACGGGCGGGAGCGAGCACAGATACGCAGTATTTT.

The chain employs TRBV7-3 and TRBJ2-3, with 10 positions matching TRBD1. CDR1 SGHTA and CDR2 FQGTGA come from the germline V gene. Losses at the gene ends were 4 bases for V and 4 bases for J; bases not matched to a gene: 8. This CDR3 contains 16 residues. The CDR3 nucleotides are TGTGCCAGCAGCTCCCTGACAGGGGGCCCGTCAGATACGCAGTATTTT. Translating gives CASSSLTGGPSDTQYF.